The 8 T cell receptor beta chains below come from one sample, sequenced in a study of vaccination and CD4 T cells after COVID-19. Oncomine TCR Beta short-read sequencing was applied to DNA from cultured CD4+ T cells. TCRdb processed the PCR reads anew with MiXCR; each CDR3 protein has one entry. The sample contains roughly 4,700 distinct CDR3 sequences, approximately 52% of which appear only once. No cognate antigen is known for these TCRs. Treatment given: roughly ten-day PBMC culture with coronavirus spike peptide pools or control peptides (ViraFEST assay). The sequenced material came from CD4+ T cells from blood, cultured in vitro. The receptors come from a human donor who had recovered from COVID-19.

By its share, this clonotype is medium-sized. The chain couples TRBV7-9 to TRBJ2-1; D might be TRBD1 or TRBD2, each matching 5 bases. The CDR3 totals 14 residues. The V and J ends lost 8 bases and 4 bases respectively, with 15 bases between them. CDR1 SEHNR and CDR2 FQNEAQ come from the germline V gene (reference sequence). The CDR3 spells CASDRGGMYNEQFF. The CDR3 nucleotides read TGTGCCAGCGACCGGGGCGGTATGTACAATGAGCAGTTCTTC.

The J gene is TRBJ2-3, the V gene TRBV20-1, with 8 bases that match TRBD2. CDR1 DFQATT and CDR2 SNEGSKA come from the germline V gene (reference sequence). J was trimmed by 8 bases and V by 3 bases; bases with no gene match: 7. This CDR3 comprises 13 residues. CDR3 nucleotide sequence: TGCAGTGCTAGCGGGGGGGCTCGGGGTACGCAGTATTTT. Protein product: CSASGGARGTQYF.

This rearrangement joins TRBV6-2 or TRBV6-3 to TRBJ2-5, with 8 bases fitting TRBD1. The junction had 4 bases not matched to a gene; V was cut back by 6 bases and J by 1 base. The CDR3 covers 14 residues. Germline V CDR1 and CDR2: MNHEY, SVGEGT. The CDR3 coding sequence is TGTGCCAGCAGGGAGACAGGGGCCCAAGAGACCCAGTACTTC. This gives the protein CASRETGAQETQYF.

CDR3 protein: CASSDSSLGLGYTF. The DNA of the CDR3 is TGTGCCAGCAGTGACTCGTCATTGGGGCTCGGCTACACCTTC. The chain has TRBV6-4 and TRBJ1-2, with D possibly matching TRBD1 (5 bases). Deletions cut 0 bases from V and 8 bases from J, with 13 bases between. The CDR3 sequence is 14 residues long. Germline-derived CDR1 and CDR2 are MRHNA and SNTAGT.

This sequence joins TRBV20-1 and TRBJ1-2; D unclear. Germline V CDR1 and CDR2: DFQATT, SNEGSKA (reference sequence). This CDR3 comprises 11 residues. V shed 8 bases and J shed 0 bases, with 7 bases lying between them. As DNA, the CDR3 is TGCAGTACTCAGCCTAACTATGGCTACACCTTC. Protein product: CSTQPNYGYTF.

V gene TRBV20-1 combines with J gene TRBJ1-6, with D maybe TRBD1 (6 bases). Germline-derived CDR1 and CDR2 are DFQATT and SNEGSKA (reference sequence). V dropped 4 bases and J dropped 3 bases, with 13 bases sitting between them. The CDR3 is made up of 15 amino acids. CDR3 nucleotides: TGCAGTGCTATCGCTGGGGGCCACTATAATTCACCCCTCCACTTT. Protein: CSAIAGGHYNSPLHF.

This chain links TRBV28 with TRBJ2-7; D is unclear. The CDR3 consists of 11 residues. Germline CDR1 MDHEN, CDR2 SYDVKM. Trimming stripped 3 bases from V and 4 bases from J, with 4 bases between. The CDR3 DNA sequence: TGTGCCAGCAGTTTGGGGTACGAGCAGTACTTC. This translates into CASSLGYEQYF.

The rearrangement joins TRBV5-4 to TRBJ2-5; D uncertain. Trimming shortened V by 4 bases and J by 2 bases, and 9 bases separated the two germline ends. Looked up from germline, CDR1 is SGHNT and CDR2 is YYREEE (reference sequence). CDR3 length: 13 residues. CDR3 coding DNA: TGTGCCAGCAGCCCTTCAAGTCAAGAGACCCAGTACTTC. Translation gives CASSPSSQETQYF.